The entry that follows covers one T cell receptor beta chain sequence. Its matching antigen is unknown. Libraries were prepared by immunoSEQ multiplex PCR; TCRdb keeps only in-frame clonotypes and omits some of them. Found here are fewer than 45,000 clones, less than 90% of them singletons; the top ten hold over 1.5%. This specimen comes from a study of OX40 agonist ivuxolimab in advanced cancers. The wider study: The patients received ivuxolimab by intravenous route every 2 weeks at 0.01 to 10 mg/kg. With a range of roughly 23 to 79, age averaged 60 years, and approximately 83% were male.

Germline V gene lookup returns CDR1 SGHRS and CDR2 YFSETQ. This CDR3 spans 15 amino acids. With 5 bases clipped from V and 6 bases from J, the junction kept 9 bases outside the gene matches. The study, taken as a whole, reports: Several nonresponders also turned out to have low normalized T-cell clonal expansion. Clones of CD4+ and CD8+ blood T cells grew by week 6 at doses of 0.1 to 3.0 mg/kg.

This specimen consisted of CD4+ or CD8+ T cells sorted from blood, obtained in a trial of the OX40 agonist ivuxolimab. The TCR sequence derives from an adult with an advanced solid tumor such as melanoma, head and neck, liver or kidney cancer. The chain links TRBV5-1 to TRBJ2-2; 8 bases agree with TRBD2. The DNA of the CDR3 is TGCGCCAGCAGACCGGGAGCGGGAGTAGCCGGGGAGCTGTTTTTT. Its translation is CASRPGAGVAGELFF.